Sequencing of this TCR beta chain was carried out in a study of cytomegalovirus exposure and HLA in healthy donors. Overall study findings and caveats: Rare TCR sequences dominated, though some public TCRs recurred in many donors. Sequencing likely caused a cluster of highly shared sequence variants.

Concerning this clone itself: What it binds is not known. Other DNA sequences within the sample encode an identical CDR3.

The PCR employed 60 Vbeta primers together with 13 Jbeta primers. The protocol was immunoSEQ multiplex PCR, while the TCRdb copy is restricted to in-frame clones and leaves out a portion. The data hold about 120,000 clones, with over 50% observed a single time. V shed 6 bases and J shed 10 bases, with 24 bases lying between them. The germline CDR1 and CDR2 sequences are MNHEY and SMNVEV (reference sequence). The CDR3 is 16 residues long. The source material was PBMCs. This chain uses TRBV27 with TRBJ1-4; a weak D match, TRBD1 (5 bases). The receptor was isolated from a woman in her thirties or forties in good health and CMV-seropositive. CDR3 coding DNA: TGTGCCAGCAGCTTACCTGGGGAGGGGCGCCCAGGAAAACTGTTTTTT. Residues: CASSLPGEGRPGKLFF.